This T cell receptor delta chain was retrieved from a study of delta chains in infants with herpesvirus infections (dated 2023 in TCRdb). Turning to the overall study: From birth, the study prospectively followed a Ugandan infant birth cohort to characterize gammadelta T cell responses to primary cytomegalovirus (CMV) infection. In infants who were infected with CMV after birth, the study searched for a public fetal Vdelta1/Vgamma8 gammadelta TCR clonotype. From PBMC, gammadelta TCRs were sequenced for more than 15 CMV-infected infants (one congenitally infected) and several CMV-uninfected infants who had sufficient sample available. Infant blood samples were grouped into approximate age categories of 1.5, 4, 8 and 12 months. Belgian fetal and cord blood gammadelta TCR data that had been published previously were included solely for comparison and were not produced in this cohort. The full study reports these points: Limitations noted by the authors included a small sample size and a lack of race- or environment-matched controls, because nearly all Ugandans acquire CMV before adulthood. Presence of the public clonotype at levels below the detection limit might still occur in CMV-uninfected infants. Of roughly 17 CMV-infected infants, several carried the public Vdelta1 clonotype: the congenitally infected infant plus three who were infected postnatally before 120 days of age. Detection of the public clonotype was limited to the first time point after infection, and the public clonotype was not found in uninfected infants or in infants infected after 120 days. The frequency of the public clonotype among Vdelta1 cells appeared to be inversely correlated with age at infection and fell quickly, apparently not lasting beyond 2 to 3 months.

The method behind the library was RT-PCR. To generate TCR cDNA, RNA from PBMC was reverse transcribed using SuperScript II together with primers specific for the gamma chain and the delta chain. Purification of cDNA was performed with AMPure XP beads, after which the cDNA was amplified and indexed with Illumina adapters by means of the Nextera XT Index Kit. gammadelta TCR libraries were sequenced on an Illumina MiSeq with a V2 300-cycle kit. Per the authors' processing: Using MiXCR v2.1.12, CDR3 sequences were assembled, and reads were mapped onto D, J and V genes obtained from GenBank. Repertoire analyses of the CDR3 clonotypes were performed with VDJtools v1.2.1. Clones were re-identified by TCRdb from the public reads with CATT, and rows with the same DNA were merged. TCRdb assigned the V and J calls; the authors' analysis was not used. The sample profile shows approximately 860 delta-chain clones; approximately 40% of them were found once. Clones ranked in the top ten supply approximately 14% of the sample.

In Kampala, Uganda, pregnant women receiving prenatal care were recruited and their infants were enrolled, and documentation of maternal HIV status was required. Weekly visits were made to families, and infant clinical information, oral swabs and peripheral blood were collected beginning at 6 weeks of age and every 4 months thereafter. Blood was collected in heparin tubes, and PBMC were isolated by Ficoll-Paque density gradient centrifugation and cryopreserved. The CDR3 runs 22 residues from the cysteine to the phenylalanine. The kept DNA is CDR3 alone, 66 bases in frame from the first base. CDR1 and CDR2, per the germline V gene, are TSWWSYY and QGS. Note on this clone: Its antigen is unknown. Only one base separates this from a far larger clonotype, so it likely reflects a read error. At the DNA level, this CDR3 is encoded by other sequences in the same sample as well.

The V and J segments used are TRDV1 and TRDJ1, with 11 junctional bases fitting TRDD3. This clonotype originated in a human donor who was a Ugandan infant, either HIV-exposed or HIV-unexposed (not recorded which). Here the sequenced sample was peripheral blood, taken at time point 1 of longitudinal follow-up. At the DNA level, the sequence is TGTGCTCTTGGGGAACTGCGTTTCCGGGACTGGGGGATATGCGGAGGCACCGATAAACTCATCTTC. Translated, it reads CALGELRFRDWGICGGTDKLIF.